This is a list of T cell receptor beta chains from one sample in a study of T cell changes during pregnancy in multiple sclerosis. Profiled with immunoSEQ multiplex PCR; TCRdb holds only in-frame clones, not every one. The sample records about 110,000 clones, 90% to 95% being singletons. The sample was peripheral blood, taken after pregnancy. These TCRs come from a female donor with multiple sclerosis, enrolled in a pregnancy study. The CDR3 runs from the conserved cysteine through the conserved F or W. The D gene is left open where the match is weak. A clone size is listed for some rows: how often the clone was seen (once, few, many), or a class if it is expanded.

clone_size,v_call,j_call,d_call,cdr3_nt,cdr3_aa
.,TRBV10-1,TRBJ2-7,.,TGCGCCAGCAGTGAGTCCGGGGTCGGCTACGAGCAGTACTTC,CASSESGVGYEQYF
.,TRBV27,TRBJ1-2,.,TGTGCCAGCACCCTCCGCTCAGGCAACGACGGCTACACCTTC,CASTLRSGNDGYTF
.,TRBV7-3,TRBJ1-4,TRBD1,TGTGCCAGCAGCTTATCGTCGGACAGGGGACATGCAACTAATGAAAAACTGTTTTTT,CASSLSSDRGHATNEKLFF
.,TRBV23-1,TRBJ2-5,TRBD1,TGCGCCAGCAGGCAACAGGGGGAGACCCAGTACTTC,CASRQQGETQYF
.,TRBV10-3,TRBJ1-5,.,TGTGCCATCAGTGAGTCACCGGGGGTCAATCAGCCCCAGCATTTT,CAISESPGVNQPQHF
.,TRBV29-1,TRBJ1-2,.,TGCAGCGCCGAAGGATCGGGGGGGTATGGCTACACCTTC,CSAEGSGGYGYTF
few,TRBV5-1,TRBJ1-1,.,TGCGCCAGCAGCTTACAGGGTCCTGAAGCTTTCTTT,CASSLQGPEAFF
.,TRBV27,TRBJ1-5,.,TGTGCCAGCAGTCCCTCGCGGGGGGAGGTAAATCAGCCCCAGCATTTT,CASSPSRGEVNQPQHF
.,TRBV6-4,TRBJ2-3,TRBD2,TGTGCCAGCAGTGACTCGACCAGCGGGGGGGCAGATACGCAGTATTTT,CASSDSTSGGADTQYF
.,TRBV6-5,TRBJ1-3,TRBD1,TGTGCCAGCAGAACAGGGGGCGCCTCTGGAAACACCATATATTTT,CASRTGGASGNTIYF
.,TRBV5-4,TRBJ1-1,.,TGTGCCAGCAGCTTGTTGCGGGCGAAGAACACTGAAGCTTTCTTT,CASSLLRAKNTEAFF
.,TRBV7-9,TRBJ2-7,TRBD2,TGTGCCAGCAGCTACTGGACTAGAGCTATATCCTCCTACGAGCAGTACTTC,CASSYWTRAISSYEQYF
once,TRBV2,TRBJ2-1,.,TGTGCCAGCAGTGAACTGGCTCCCCAGCGCGATGAGCAGTTCTTC,CASSELAPQRDEQFF
once,TRBV19,TRBJ1-1,TRBD1,TGTGCCAGTAGTAGCGACAGGGTGGACACTGAAGCTTTCTTT,CASSSDRVDTEAFF
.,TRBV11-2,TRBJ1-6,.,TGTGCCAGCAGCTTAGAGGGTGGGGCAGGGAATTCACCCCTCCACTTT,CASSLEGGAGNSPLHF
.,TRBV9,TRBJ2-3,.,TGTGCCAGCAGCGTAGCCCCAAACACAGATACGCAGTATTTT,CASSVAPNTDTQYF
.,TRBV15,TRBJ1-6,TRBD1,TGTGCCACCAGCGGAAGGGACAGTAATTCACCCCTCCACTTT,CATSGRDSNSPLHF
.,TRBV7-9,TRBJ2-7,TRBD2,TGTGCCAGCAGCCCCCCGGGCAGCGGGGGCCTTTCCTACGAGCAGTACTTC,CASSPPGSGGLSYEQYF
.,TRBV7-9,TRBJ1-2,TRBD1,TGTGCCAGCAGCTTAGGGACAGGTCTTACCACTGGCTACACCTTC,CASSLGTGLTTGYTF
.,TRBV19,TRBJ2-1,.,TGTGCCAGTAGTGACCCTAGCAGAAGGGAAGGCAATGAGCAGTTCTTC,CASSDPSRREGNEQFF
.,TRBV4-2,TRBJ2-7,TRBD1,TGTGCCAGCAGACGGACAGGGTCAAAGACCGAGCAGTACTTC,CASRRTGSKTEQYF
once,TRBV5-6,TRBJ2-7,.,TGTGCCAGCAGAAGGATGACAGCAACCTACGAGCAGTACTTC,CASRRMTATYEQYF
.,TRBV4-1,TRBJ2-7,.,TGCGCCAGCAGCCAAGATATCACGGGAGCCTACGAGCAGTACTTC,CASSQDITGAYEQYF
.,TRBV10-3,TRBJ1-5,TRBD1,TGTGCCACACAAGACAGGGCTGTCAATCAGCCCCAGCATTTT,CATQDRAVNQPQHF
once,TRBV19,TRBJ2-5,.,TGTGCCAGTAGTACCACCCACACAGCGGCGGGGGAGACCCAGTACTTC,CASSTTHTAAGETQYF
.,TRBV19,TRBJ2-7,.,TGTGCCAGTAGTACCCCTCCGTCCTACGAGCAGTACTTC,CASSTPPSYEQYF
.,TRBV7-9,TRBJ1-4,.,TGTGCCAGCAGCTTTGGAGGGAAGGGCGAAAAACTGTTTTTT,CASSFGGKGEKLFF
.,TRBV7-2,TRBJ2-4,TRBD2,TGTGCCAGCAGCTCAGGACTAGCGGGGGTCAAAGTAGCCAAAAACATTCAGTACTTC,CASSSGLAGVKVAKNIQYF
once,TRBV4-1,TRBJ2-1,.,TGCGCCAGCAGCCAAGACGGTCGGGGGACTTACAATGAGCAGTTCTTC,CASSQDGRGTYNEQFF
once,TRBV9,TRBJ2-3,TRBD1,TGTGCCAGCAGCGGACAGGGGGCGATGGCAGATACGCAGTATTTT,CASSGQGAMADTQYF
.,TRBV2,TRBJ2-3,.,TGTGCCAGCAGCCGCGATATAACTACCTCGAGCACAGATACGCAGTATTTT,CASSRDITTSSTDTQYF
few,TRBV10-3,TRBJ1-4,.,TGTGCCATCAGTTCCATACAGGCTAATGAAAAACTGTTTTTT,CAISSIQANEKLFF
.,TRBV5-6,TRBJ2-7,.,TGTGCCAGCAGCGGACAGTCCTACGAGCAGTACTTC,CASSGQSYEQYF
.,TRBV4-2,TRBJ2-2,.,TGTGCCAGCAGCAGGGGCGGGGAGCTGTTTTTT,CASSRGGELFF
.,TRBV27,TRBJ2-7,TRBD1,TGTGCCAGCAGTTTTGGGACAGGGGGTTCCTACGAGCAGTACTTC,CASSFGTGGSYEQYF
.,TRBV7-9,TRBJ2-1,TRBD1,TGTGCCAGCAGACCAACACAGGGGGAGTGGGTCAATGAGCAGTTCTTC,CASRPTQGEWVNEQFF
once,TRBV5-1,TRBJ2-3,TRBD2,TGCGCCAGCAGCACCCTACTAGCGGGGGCTTCAGATACGCAGTATTTT,CASSTLLAGASDTQYF
.,TRBV25-1,TRBJ1-5,TRBD1,TGTGCCAGCAGTGAATTACGGGACAGGGGTGTTAGCAATCAGCCCCAGCATTTT,CASSELRDRGVSNQPQHF
.,TRBV7-9,TRBJ1-1,TRBD1,TGTGCCAGCAGTTCAAGAGTAGGGACAGGGCTCACTGAAGCTTTCTTT,CASSSRVGTGLTEAFF
once,TRBV5-4,TRBJ2-3,TRBD2,TGTGCCAGCAGCATTAGGCGGGGGGCTAGCACAGATACGCAGTATTTT,CASSIRRGASTDTQYF
.,TRBV5-1,TRBJ2-2,TRBD2,TGCGCCAGCAGCTTGGCCGGCGGGGGAGTCGCCGGGGAGCTGTTTTTT,CASSLAGGGVAGELFF
.,TRBV2,TRBJ1-5,TRBD1,TGTGCCAGCGGTCGAGGGGGCTATAGCAATCAGCCCCAGCATTTT,CASGRGGYSNQPQHF
once,TRBV5-4,TRBJ2-5,TRBD2,TGTGCCAGCAGCCCGCCCGGGACTAGCGGGGGGAGACAAGAGACCCAGTACTTC,CASSPPGTSGGRQETQYF
.,TRBV15,TRBJ2-1,.,TGTGCCACCAGCAGAGATCAGGACAGTAGGATCAATGAGCAGTTCTTC,CATSRDQDSRINEQFF